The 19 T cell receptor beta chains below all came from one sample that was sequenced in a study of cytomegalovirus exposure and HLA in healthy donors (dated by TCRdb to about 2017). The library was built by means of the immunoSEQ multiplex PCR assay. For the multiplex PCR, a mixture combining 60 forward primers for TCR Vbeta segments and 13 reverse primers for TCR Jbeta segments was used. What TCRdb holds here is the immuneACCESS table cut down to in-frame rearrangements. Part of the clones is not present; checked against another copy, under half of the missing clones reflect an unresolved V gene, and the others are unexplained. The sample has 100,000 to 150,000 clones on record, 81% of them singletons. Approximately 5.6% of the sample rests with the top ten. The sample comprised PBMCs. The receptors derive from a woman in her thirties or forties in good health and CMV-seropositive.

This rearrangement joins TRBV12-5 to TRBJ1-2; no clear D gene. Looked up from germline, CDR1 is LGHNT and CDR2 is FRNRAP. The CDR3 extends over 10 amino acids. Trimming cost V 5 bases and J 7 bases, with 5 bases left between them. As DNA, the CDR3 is TGTGCTAGTGGTACAAGTGGCTACACCTTC. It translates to CASGTSGYTF.

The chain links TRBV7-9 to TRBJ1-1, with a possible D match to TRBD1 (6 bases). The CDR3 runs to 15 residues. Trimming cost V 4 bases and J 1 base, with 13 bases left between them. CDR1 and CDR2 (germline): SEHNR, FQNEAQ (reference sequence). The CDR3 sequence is CASSSGGTPNTEAFF. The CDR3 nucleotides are TGTGCCAGCAGCTCGGGGGGGACACCGAACACTGAAGCTTTCTTT.

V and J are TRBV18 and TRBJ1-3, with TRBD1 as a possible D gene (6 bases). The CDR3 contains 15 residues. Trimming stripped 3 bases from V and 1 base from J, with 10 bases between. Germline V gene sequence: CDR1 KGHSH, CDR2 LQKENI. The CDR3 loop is CASSPRTVSGNTIYF. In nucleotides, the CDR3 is TGTGCCAGCTCACCTCGGACAGTTTCTGGAAACACCATATATTTT.

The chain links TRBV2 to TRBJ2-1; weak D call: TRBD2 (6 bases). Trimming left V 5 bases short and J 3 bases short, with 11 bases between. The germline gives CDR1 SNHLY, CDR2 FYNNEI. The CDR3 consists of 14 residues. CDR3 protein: CASSTGVLYNEQFF. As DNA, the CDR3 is TGTGCCAGCAGTACGGGGGTCCTCTACAATGAGCAGTTCTTC.

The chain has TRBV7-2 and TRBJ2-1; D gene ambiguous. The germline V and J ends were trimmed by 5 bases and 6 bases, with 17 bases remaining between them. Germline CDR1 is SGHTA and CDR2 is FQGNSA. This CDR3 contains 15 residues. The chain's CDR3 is CASSPLRFGGNEQFF. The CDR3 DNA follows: TGTGCCAGCAGCCCATTAAGGTTCGGCGGCAATGAGCAGTTCTTC.

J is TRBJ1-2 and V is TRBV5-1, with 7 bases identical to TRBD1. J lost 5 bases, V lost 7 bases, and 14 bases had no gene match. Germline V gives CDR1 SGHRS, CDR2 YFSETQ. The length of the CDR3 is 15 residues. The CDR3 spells CASGRQGSFGYGYTF. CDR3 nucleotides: TGCGCCAGCGGGAGACAGGGTTCATTTGGTTATGGCTACACCTTC. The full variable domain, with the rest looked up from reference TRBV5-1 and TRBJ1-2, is KAGVTQTPRYLIKTRGQQVTLSCSPISGHRSVSWYQQTPGQGLQFLFEYFSETQRNKGNFPGRFSGRQFSNSRSEMNVSTLELGDSALYLCASGRQGSFGYGYTFGSGTRLTVV.

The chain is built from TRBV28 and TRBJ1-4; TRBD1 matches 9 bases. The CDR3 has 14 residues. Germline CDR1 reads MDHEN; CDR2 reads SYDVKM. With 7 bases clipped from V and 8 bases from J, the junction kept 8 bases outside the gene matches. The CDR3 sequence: CASIKQGAGEKLFF. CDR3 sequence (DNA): TGTGCCAGCATTAAACAGGGGGCAGGGGAAAAACTGTTTTTT.

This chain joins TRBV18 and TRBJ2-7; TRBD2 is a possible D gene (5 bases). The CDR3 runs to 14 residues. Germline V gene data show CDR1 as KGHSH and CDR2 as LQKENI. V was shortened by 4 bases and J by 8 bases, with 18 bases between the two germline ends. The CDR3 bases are TGTGCCAGCTCACGAGGCCGGGAAGGGTGTCAGCAGTACTTC. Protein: CASSRGREGCQQYF.

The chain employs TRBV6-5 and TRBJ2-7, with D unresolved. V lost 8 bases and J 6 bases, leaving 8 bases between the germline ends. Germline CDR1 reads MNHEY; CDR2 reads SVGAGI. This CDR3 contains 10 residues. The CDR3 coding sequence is TGTGCCAGCGGCCTCGTCGAGCAGTACTTC. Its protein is CASGLVEQYF.

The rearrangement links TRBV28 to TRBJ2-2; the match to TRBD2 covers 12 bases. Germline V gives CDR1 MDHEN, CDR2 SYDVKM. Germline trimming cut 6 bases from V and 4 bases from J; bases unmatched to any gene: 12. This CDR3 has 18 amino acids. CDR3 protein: CASSKSPGTSGLTGELFF. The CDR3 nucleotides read TGTGCCAGCAGCAAGAGTCCCGGGACTAGCGGGCTCACCGGGGAGCTGTTTTTT. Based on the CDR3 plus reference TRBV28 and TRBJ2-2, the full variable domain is DVKVTQSSRYLVKRTGEKVFLECVQDMDHENMFWYRQDPGLGLRLIYFSYDVKMKEKGDIPEGYSVSREKKERFSLILESASTNQTSMYLCASSKSPGTSGLTGELFFGEGSRLTVL.

The CDR3 DNA reads as TGTGCCAGCAGCCGACCGACAGGGCTGGCCTACGAGCAGTACTTC. Its translation: CASSRPTGLAYEQYF. The chain recombines TRBV5-6 with TRBJ2-7; 7 bases are shared with TRBD1. The V gene's germline CDR1 is SGHDT and CDR2 YYEEEE. The CDR3 length is 15 residues. V was clipped by 4 bases and J by 2 bases; unmatched bases: 9. Full variable domain (outside the CDR3, taken from reference TRBV5-6 and TRBJ2-7): DAGVTQSPTHLIKTRGQQVTLRCSPKSGHDTVSWYQQALGQGPQFIFQYYEEEERQRGNFPDRFSGHQFPNYSSELNVNALLLGDSALYLCASSRPTGLAYEQYFGPGTRLTVT.

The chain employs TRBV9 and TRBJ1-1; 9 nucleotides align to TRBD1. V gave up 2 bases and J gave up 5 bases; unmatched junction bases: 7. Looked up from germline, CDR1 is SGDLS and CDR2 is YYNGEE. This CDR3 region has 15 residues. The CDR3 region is CASSVLGQGGTEAFF. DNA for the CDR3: TGTGCCAGCAGCGTGTTGGGACAGGGAGGAACTGAAGCTTTCTTT.

The CDR3 spells CASSPRRGLREQYF. The CDR3 bases are TGTGCCAGCAGTCCCCGGAGGGGGCTAAGAGAGCAGTACTTC. The chain is built from TRBV27 and TRBJ2-7, with a tentative D call TRBD1 (7 bases). Germline V gene lookup returns CDR1 MNHEY and CDR2 SMNVEV (reference sequence). This CDR3 spans 14 amino acids. The ends were cut back, 5 bases at V and 7 bases at J, with 18 bases in the middle.

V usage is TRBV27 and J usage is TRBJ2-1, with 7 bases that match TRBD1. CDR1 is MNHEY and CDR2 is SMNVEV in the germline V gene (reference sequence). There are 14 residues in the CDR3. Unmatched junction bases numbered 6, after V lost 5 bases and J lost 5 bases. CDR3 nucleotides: TGTGCCAGCAGTCCAAGAGGACAGGACAATGAGCAGTTCTTC. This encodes CASSPRGQDNEQFF.

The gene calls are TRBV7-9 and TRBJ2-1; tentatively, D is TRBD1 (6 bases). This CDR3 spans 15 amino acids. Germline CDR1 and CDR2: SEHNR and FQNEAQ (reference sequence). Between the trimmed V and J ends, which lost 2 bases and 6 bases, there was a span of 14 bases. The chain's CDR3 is CASSLLQGRSNEQFF. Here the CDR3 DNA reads TGTGCCAGCAGCTTACTACAGGGCCGGAGCAATGAGCAGTTCTTC.

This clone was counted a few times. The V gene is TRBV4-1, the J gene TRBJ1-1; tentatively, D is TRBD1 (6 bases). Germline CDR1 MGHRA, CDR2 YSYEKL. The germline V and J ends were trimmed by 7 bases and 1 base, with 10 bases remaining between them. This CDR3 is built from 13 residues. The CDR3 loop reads CASTGQRNTEAFF. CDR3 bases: TGCGCCAGCACAGGACAGAGGAACACTGAAGCTTTCTTT.

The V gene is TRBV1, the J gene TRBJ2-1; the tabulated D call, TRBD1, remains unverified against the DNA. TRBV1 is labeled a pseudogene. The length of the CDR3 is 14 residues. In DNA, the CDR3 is TGCACCAGCAGACAGGGTTTAAATGTCAATGAGCAGTTCTTC. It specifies CTSRQGLNVNEQFF.

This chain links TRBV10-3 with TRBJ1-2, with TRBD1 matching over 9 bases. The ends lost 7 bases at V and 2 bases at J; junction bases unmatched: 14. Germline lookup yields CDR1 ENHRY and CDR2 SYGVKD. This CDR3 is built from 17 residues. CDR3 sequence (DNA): TGTGCCATCAATGACCCCACCCGGGACAGGGTAAACTATGGCTACACCTTC. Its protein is CAINDPTRDRVNYGYTF.

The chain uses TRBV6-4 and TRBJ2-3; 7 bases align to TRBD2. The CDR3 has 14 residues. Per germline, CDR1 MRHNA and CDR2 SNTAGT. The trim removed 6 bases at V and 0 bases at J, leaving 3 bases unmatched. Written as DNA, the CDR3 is TGTGCCAGCAGAACGACTAGCAGCACAGATACGCAGTATTTT. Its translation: CASRTTSSTDTQYF.